This TCR beta chain was profiled in a study of metastatic and nonmetastatic thyroid tumors. Across the study: Repertoire comparison spanned blood and tumor or nodule tissue of malignant and benign thyroid patients.

Study outcomes and limitations: Significantly higher TCR beta diversity was reportedly seen in malignant thyroid tumors than benign nodules, in blood and tumor.

No treatment of any kind had been given to any patient before thyroid surgery. MiXCR re-clonotyped the PCR reads for TCRdb. The sample lists approximately 20,000 clones; 37% were seen once. Trimming cost V 4 bases and J 2 bases, with 14 bases left between them. The CDR3 sequence is 15 residues long. Germline V lookup: CDR1 MDHEN, CDR2 SYDVKM. Worth noting for this clone: Its antigen is not identified.

The receptor was derived from a female donor with papillary thyroid cancer or a benign thyroid nodule (not recorded which). Some clones in this sample may be carry-over from other donors' samples. This rearrangement joins TRBV28 to TRBJ1-2; D might be TRBD1 (6 bases). The sequenced sample consisted of tumor tissue. The CDR3 here is CASSSRKRGNYGYTF. In DNA, the CDR3 is TGTGCCAGCAGTTCCCGGAAAAGGGGGAACTATGGCTACACCTTC.